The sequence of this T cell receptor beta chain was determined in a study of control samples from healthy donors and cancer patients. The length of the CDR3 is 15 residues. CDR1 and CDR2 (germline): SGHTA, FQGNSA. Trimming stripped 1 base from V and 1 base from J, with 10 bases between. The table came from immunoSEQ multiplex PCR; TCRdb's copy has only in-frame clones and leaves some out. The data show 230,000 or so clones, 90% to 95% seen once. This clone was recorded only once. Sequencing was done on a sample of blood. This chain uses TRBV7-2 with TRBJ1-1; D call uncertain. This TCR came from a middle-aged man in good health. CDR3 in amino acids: CASSLGPAANTEAFF. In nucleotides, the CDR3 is TGTGCCAGCAGCTTAGGTCCAGCGGCGAACACTGAAGCTTTCTTT.